This TCR beta chain emerged from a study of cytomegalovirus exposure and HLA in healthy donors. With 60 Vbeta and 13 Jbeta primers, the PCR was carried out. TCRdb's table, derived via immunoSEQ multiplex PCR, lists solely in-frame clones and lacks some. The sample carries about 140,000 clones, around four fifths recorded once. The CDR3 is 11 residues long. With 11 bases removed from V and 7 bases from J, the gap between germline ends came to 14 bases. Germline CDR1 SEHNR, CDR2 FQNEAQ (reference sequence). Source material: PBMCs. This rearrangement joins TRBV7-9 to TRBJ1-1; D is unclear. This receptor was taken from a female donor in good health and CMV-seronegative. The CDR3 DNA follows: TGTGCCGGTTTAGATGCGGGTGAAGCTTTCTTT. As protein: CAGLDAGEAFF.